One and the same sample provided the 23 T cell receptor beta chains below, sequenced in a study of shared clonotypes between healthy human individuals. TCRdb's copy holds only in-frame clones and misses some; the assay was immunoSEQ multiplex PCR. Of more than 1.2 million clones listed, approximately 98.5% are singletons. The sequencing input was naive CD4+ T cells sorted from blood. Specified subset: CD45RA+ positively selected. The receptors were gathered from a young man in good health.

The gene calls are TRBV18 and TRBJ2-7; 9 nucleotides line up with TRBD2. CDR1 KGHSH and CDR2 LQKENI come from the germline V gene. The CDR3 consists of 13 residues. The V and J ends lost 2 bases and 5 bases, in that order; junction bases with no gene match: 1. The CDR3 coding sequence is TGTGCCAGCTCACCAGGGACTAGCAACGAGCAGTACTTC. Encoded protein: CASSPGTSNEQYF.

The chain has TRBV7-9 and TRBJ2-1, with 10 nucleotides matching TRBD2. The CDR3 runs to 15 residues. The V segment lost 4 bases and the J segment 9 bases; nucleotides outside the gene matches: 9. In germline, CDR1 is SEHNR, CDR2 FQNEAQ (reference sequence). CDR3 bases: TGTGCCAGCAGCTCTAACGGGGCTAGCGGGGGTGAGCAGTTCTTC. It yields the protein CASSSNGASGGEQFF.

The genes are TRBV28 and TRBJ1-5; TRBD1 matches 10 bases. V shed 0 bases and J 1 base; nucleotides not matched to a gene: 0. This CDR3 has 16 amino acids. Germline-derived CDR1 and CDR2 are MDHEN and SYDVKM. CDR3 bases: TGTGCCAGCAGTTTATGGGGACAGGGGAGCAATCAGCCCCAGCATTTT. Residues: CASSLWGQGSNQPQHF.

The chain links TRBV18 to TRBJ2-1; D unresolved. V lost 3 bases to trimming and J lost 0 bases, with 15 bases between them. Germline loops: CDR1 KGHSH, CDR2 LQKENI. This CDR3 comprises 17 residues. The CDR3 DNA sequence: TGTGCCAGCTCACCTCTGCACGGAGACCTCTCCTACAATGAGCAGTTCTTC. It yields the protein CASSPLHGDLSYNEQFF. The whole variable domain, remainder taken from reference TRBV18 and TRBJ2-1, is NAGVMQNPRHLVRRRGQEARLRCSPMKGHSHVYWYRQLPEEGLKFMVYLQKENIIDESGMPKERFSAEFPKEGPSILRIQQVVRGDSAAYFCASSPLHGDLSYNEQFFGPGTRLTVL.

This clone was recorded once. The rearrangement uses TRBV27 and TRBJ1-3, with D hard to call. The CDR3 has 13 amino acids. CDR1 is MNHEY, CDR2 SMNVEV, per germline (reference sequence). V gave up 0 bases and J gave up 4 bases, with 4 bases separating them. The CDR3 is CASSLSSGNTIYF. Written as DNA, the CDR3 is TGTGCCAGCAGTTTATCATCCGGAAACACCATATATTTT.

The CDR3 coding sequence is TGTGCCAGCAGCTCCCGGACAGGGGGCCCTGTGGCCACTGAAGCTTTCTTT. It codes for CASSSRTGGPVATEAFF. The rearrangement joins TRBV5-4 to TRBJ1-1; 11 positions agree with TRBD1. The CDR3 covers 17 residues. The germline CDR1 and CDR2 sequences are SGHNT and YYREEE (reference sequence). V shed 3 bases and J 4 bases; nucleotides not matched to a gene: 11. Supplemented by reference TRBV5-4 and TRBJ1-1, the full variable domain reads ETGVTQSPTHLIKTRGQQVTLRCSSQSGHNTVSWYQQALGQGPQFIFQYYREEENGRGNFPPRFSGLQFPNYSSELNVNALELDDSALYLCASSSRTGGPVATEAFFGQGTRLTVV.

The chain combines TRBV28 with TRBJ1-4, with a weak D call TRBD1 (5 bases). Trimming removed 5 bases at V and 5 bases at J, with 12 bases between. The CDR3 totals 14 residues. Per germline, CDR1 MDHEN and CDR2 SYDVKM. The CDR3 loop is CASSAAGGNEKLFF. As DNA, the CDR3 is TGTGCCAGCAGTGCCGCGGGGGGGAATGAAAAACTGTTTTTT.

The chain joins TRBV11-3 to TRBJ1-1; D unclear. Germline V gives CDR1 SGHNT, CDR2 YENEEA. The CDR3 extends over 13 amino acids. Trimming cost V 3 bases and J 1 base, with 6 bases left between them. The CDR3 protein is CASSFQENTEAFF. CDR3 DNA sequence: TGTGCCAGCAGCTTCCAGGAGAACACTGAAGCTTTCTTT.

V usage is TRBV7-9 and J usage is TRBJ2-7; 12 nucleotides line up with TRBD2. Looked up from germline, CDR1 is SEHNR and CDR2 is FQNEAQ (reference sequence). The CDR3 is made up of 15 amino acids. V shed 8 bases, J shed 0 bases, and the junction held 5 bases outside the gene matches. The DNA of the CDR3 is TGTGCCAGCGCCGGGACTAGCGGGCCCTCCTACGAGCAGTACTTC. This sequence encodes CASAGTSGPSYEQYF.

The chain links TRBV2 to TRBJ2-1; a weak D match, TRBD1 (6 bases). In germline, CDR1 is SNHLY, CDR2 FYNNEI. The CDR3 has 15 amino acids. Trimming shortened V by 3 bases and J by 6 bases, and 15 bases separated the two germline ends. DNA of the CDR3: TGTGCCAGCAGTGAGACCGGGACAACAATCAATGAGCAGTTCTTC. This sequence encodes CASSETGTTINEQFF. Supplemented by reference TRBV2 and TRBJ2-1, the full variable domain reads EPEVTQTPSHQVTQMGQEVILRCVPISNHLYFYWYRQILGQKVEFLVSFYNNEISEKSEIFDDQFSVERPDGSNFTLKIRSTKLEDSAMYFCASSETGTTINEQFFGPGTRLTVL.

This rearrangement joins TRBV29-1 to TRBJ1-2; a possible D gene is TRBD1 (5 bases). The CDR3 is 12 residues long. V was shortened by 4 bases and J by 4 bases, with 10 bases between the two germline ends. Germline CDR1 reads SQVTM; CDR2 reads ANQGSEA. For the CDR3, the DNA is TGCAGCGTTGTTGGGGGGACCTATGGCTACACCTTC. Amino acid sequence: CSVVGGTYGYTF.

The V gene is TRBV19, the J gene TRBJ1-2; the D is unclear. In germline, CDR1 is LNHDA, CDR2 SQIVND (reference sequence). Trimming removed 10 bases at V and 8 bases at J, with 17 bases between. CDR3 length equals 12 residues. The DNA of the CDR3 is TGTGCCACGTCTTTTGCTTACGGAGGCTACACCTTC. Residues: CATSFAYGGYTF.

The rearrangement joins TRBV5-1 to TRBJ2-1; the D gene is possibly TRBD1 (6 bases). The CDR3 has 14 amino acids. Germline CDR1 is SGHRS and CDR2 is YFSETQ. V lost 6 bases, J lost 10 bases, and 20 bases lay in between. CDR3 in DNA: TGCGCCAGCAAAGTTGGGGGCTCATCCCACGAGCAGTTCTTC. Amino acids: CASKVGGSSHEQFF. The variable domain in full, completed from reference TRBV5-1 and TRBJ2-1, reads KAGVTQTPRYLIKTRGQQVTLSCSPISGHRSVSWYQQTPGQGLQFLFEYFSETQRNKGNFPGRFSGRQFSNSRSEMNVSTLELGDSALYLCASKVGGSSHEQFFGPGTRLTVL.

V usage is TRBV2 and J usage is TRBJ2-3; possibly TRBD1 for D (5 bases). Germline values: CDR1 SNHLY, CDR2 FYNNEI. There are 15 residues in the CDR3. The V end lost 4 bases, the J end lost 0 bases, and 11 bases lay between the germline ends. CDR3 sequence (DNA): TGTGCCAGCAGTGCCCAGGGTACGAGCACAGATACGCAGTATTTT. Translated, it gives CASSAQGTSTDTQYF.

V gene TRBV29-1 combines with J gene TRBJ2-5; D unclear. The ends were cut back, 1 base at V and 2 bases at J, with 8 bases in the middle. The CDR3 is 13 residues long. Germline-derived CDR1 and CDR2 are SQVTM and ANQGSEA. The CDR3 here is CSVEGPRQETQYF. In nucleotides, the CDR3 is TGCAGCGTTGAAGGGCCGCGACAAGAGACCCAGTACTTC.

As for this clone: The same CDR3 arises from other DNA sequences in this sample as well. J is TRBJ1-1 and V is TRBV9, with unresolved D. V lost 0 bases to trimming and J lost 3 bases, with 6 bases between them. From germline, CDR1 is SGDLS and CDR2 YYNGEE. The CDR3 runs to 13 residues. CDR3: CASSVDRDTEAFF. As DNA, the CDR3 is TGTGCCAGCAGCGTAGACAGAGACACTGAAGCTTTCTTT.

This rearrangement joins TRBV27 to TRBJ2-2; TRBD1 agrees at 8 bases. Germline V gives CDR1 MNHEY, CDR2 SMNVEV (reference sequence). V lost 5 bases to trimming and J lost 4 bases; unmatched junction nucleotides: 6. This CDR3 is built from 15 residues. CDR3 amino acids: CASSKQGEVTGELFF. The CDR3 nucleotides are TGTGCCAGCAGTAAACAGGGGGAGGTCACCGGGGAGCTGTTTTTT.

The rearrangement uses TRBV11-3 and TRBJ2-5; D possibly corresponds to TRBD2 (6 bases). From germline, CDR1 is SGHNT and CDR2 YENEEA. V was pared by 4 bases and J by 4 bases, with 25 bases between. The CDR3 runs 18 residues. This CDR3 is CASSSPLAPEEVRETQYF. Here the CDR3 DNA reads TGTGCCAGCAGCTCGCCCCTAGCGCCCGAGGAGGTAAGAGAGACCCAGTACTTC. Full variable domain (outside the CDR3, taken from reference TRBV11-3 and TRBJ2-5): EAGVVQSPRYKIIEKKQPVAFWCNPISGHNTLYWYLQNLGQGPELLIRYENEEAVDDSQLPKDRFSAERLKGVDSTLKIQPAELGDSAVYLCASSSPLAPEEVRETQYFGPGTRLLVL.

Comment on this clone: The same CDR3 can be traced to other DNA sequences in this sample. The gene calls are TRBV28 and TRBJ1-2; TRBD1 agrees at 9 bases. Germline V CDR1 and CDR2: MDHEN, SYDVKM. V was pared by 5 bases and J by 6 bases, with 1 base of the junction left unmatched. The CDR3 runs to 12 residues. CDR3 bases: TGTGCCAGCAGTGGGACAGGGAATGGCTACACCTTC. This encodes CASSGTGNGYTF.

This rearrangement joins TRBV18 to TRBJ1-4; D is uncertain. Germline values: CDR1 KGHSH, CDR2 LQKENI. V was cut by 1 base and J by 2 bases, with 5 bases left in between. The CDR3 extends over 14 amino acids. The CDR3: CASSPRKTNEKLFF. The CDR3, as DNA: TGTGCCAGCTCACCACGGAAGACTAATGAAAAACTGTTTTTT.

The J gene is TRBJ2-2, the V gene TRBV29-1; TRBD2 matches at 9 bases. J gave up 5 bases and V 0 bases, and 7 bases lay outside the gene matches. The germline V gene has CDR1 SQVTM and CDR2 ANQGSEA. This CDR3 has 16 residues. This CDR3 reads CSVEETSGLFTGELFF. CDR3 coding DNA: TGCAGCGTTGAAGAAACTAGCGGGTTATTTACCGGGGAGCTGTTTTTT.

CDR3 residues: CASSPETGGYGYTF. In nucleotides, the CDR3 is TGTGCCAGCTCACCAGAGACAGGGGGGTATGGCTACACCTTC. V usage is TRBV18 and J usage is TRBJ1-2; 9 nucleotides match TRBD1. V shed 2 bases and J 5 bases; nucleotides not matched to a gene: 3. This CDR3 is built from 14 residues. The germline V gene has CDR1 KGHSH and CDR2 LQKENI.

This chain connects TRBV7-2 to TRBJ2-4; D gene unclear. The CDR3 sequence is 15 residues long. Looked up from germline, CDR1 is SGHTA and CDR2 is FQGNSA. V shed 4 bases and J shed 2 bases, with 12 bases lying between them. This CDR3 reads CASSSWTETKNIQYF. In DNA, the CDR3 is TGTGCCAGCAGCTCTTGGACGGAGACCAAAAACATTCAGTACTTC.